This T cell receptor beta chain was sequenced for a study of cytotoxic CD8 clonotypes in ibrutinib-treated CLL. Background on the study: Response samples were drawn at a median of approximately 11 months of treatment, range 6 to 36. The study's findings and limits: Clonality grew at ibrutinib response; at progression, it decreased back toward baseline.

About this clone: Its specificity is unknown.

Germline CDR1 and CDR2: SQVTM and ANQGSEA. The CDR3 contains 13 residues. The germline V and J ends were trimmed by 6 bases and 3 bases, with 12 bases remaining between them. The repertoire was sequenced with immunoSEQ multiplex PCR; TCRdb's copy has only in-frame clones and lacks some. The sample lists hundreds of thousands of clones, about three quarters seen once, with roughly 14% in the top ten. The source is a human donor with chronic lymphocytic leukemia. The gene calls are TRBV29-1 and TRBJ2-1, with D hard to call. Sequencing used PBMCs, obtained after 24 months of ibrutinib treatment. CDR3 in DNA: TGCAGCGTAGTACGGTCGGACTACAATGAGCAGTTCTTC. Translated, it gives CSVVRSDYNEQFF.